This entry lists 14 T cell receptor beta chains sequenced from one sample in a study of cytomegalovirus exposure and HLA in healthy donors. Clones were read by immunoSEQ multiplex PCR, and TCRdb kept only the in-frame ones, dropping some. The sample includes about 270,000 clones, 65% to 90% of them seen just once. Sequencing input: PBMCs. These receptor sequences come from a woman under 30 in good health and CMV-seronegative.

This clone was seen only a few times. The V and J genes are TRBV5-1 and TRBJ2-3; the match to TRBD1 covers 10 bases. V was pared by 4 bases and J by 5 bases, with 7 bases of the junction left unmatched. CDR1 and CDR2 from the germline V gene are SGHRS and YFSETQ. This CDR3 spans 15 amino acids. CDR3 loop: CASSPGTGVVDTQYF. CDR3 bases: TGCGCCAGCAGCCCCGGGACAGGGGTGGTAGATACGCAGTATTTT.

The J gene is TRBJ2-2, the V gene TRBV11-2; 9 nucleotides agree with TRBD1. The CDR3 length is 16 residues. V lost 8 bases to trimming and J lost 4 bases; unmatched junction nucleotides: 11. Germline values: CDR1 SGHAT, CDR2 FQNNGV. The CDR3 bases are TGTGCCAGCCGAACTTCCGGGACAGGGAGCACCGGGGAGCTGTTTTTT. Its translation is CASRTSGTGSTGELFF.

This clone was observed a single time. Other DNA sequences in this specimen translate into the identical CDR3. The chain carries TRBV2 and TRBJ2-7, with 8 bases aligning to TRBD2. The CDR3 has 15 residues. Trimming took 5 bases from V and 1 from J; bases not matched to a gene: 7. Per the germline V gene, CDR1 is SNHLY and CDR2 is FYNNEI. The CDR3 loop is CASSLTSGRSYEQYF. The CDR3 DNA sequence: TGTGCCAGCAGTCTAACTAGCGGCCGTTCCTACGAGCAGTACTTC.

The chain carries TRBV27 and TRBJ1-2; D is unresolved. With 2 bases removed from V and 0 bases from J, the gap between germline ends came to 10 bases. Germline CDR1 is MNHEY and CDR2 is SMNVEV (reference sequence). The CDR3 extends over 15 amino acids. As DNA, the CDR3 is TGTGCCAGCAGTTTAGGCGGCCGAGCTAACTATGGCTACACCTTC. Translation gives CASSLGGRANYGYTF.

In this sample, this clone turned up many times. The chain joins TRBV5-4 to TRBJ2-1, with 7 bases matching TRBD2. The junction had 3 bases not matched to a gene; V was cut back by 5 bases and J by 4 bases. The CDR3 loop spans 13 amino acids. Germline CDR1 reads SGHNT; CDR2 reads YYREEE (reference sequence). CDR3 sequence: CASRVGGYNEQFF. CDR3 DNA sequence: TGTGCCAGCAGGGTCGGGGGGTACAATGAGCAGTTCTTC.

The chain couples TRBV4-3 to TRBJ1-2; tentatively, D is TRBD1 (5 bases). V lost 1 base, J lost 8 bases, and 17 bases lay in between. The germline CDR1 and CDR2 sequences are LGHNA and YSLEER. The CDR3 is 15 amino acids. This CDR3 reads CASSQGSWTREGYTF. CDR3 DNA: TGCGCCAGCAGCCAAGGGTCTTGGACACGCGAAGGCTACACCTTC.

The table lists this clone with a few counts. The chain is built from TRBV5-1 and TRBJ2-3, with 12 bases matching TRBD2. The CDR3 runs 18 residues. V lost 2 bases to trimming and J lost 1 base; unmatched junction nucleotides: 8. Germline CDR1 is SGHRS and CDR2 is YFSETQ. The DNA of the CDR3 is TGCGCCAGCAGCTTTTCTAGCGGGAGGGCGTGGGGCACAGATACGCAGTATTTT. Translation: CASSFSSGRAWGTDTQYF.

The chain has TRBV5-1 and TRBJ1-2, with D uncertain. CDR3 length: 17 amino acids. Germline loops: CDR1 SGHRS, CDR2 YFSETQ. Trimming took off 0 bases at V and 0 bases at J, with 15 bases between the two ends. CDR3 in DNA: TGCGCCAGCAGCTTGGCGTTGACGGAGGGCACTAACTATGGCTACACCTTC. Its protein is CASSLALTEGTNYGYTF.

As to this clone: Other DNA sequences of this sample code for an identical CDR3. The chain couples TRBV18 to TRBJ2-1, with 10 nucleotides matching TRBD2. The germline CDR1 and CDR2 sequences are KGHSH and LQKENI. This CDR3 spans 17 amino acids. After removal of 1 base from V and 6 bases from J, the junction contained 9 bases not matched to a gene. The CDR3 DNA reads TGTGCCAGCTCACCACGGACTAGCGGAGGGTTGGGCAATGAGCAGTTCTTC. Its translation: CASSPRTSGGLGNEQFF.

J is TRBJ2-3 and V is TRBV27; D not certain. Germline-derived CDR1 and CDR2 are MNHEY and SMNVEV (reference sequence). This CDR3 is built from 17 residues. V lost 2 bases to trimming and J lost 0 bases, with 15 bases between them. The CDR3 sequence is CASSLLTPPFSTDTQYF. The CDR3 bases are TGTGCCAGCAGTTTACTGACACCACCTTTTAGCACAGATACGCAGTATTTT.

The V call is TRBV5-8, the J call TRBJ2-1, with 7 positions matching TRBD2. The CDR3 loop spans 14 amino acids. From germline, CDR1 is SGHTS and CDR2 YDEGEE. With 0 bases clipped from V and 4 bases from J, the junction kept 1 base outside the gene matches. CDR3 in amino acids: CASSLGTRYNEQFF. The CDR3 nucleotides read TGTGCCAGCAGCTTGGGGACTAGGTACAATGAGCAGTTCTTC.

The V and J genes are TRBV6-6 and TRBJ1-1; a possible D gene is TRBD1 (6 bases). The V and J ends lost 5 bases and 1 base respectively, with 11 bases between them. The germline CDR1 and CDR2 sequences are MNHNY and SVGAGI (reference sequence). This CDR3 has 14 residues. The CDR3 is CASSGGASNTEAFF. The CDR3 DNA reads as TGTGCCAGCAGTGGGGGGGCTTCGAACACTGAAGCTTTCTTT.

This chain joins TRBV5-6 and TRBJ1-3; tentatively, D is TRBD1 (5 bases). The germline V gene has CDR1 SGHDT and CDR2 YYEEEE. CDR3 length: 16 residues. Trimming took 4 bases from V and 0 from J, leaving 14 bases between them. The CDR3 loop is CASSRGGGFSGNTIYF. CDR3 DNA: TGTGCCAGCAGCCGGGGCGGGGGATTCTCTGGAAACACCATATATTTT.

The CDR3 nucleotides read TGCAGCGTCCCCCTGAGCGGGGCACCCTACAATGAGCAGTTCTTC. Amino acid sequence: CSVPLSGAPYNEQFF. The chain is built from TRBV29-1 and TRBJ2-1, with 7 bases aligning to TRBD2. V lost 6 bases to trimming and J lost 2 bases; unmatched junction nucleotides: 10. The CDR3 extends over 15 amino acids. The germline V gene encodes CDR1 SQVTM and CDR2 ANQGSEA.